These 3 T cell receptor beta chains share one sample of origin, sequenced in a study of cytomegalovirus exposure and HLA in healthy donors. Only in-frame clones appear in the TCRdb table, and some are missing; sequencing was by immunoSEQ multiplex PCR. The table includes 150,000 to 200,000 clones, around 90% detected once. The sequencing sample was made of PBMCs. The receptor set was obtained from a woman between 18 and 30 years old in good health and CMV-seropositive.

The V and J genes are TRBV27 and TRBJ2-3; D perhaps matches TRBD1 (5 bases). V lost 2 bases and J 2 bases, leaving 14 bases between the germline ends. The CDR3 loop spans 16 amino acids. Germline CDR1 and CDR2: MNHEY and SMNVEV (reference sequence). CDR3 sequence reads: CASSLLGDSVTDTQYF. Written as DNA, the CDR3 is TGTGCCAGCAGTTTACTAGGCGACAGTGTCACAGATACGCAGTATTTT.

J is TRBJ2-7 and V is TRBV15, with 7 bases fitting TRBD1. CDR1 is LNHNV, CDR2 YYDKDF, per germline (reference sequence). V shed 5 bases and J 1 base; nucleotides not matched to a gene: 8. The length of the CDR3 is 15 residues. As DNA, the CDR3 is TGTGCCACCAGCGTCGGGACAGCTGCTTCCTACGAGCAGTACTTC. This sequence encodes CATSVGTAASYEQYF.

The chain carries TRBV15 and TRBJ2-5; D gene unclear. Trimming cost V 1 base and J 1 base, with 7 bases left between them. In germline, CDR1 is LNHNV, CDR2 YYDKDF (reference sequence). CDR3 length equals 14 residues. The DNA for the CDR3 is TGTGCCACCAGCAGAGTGGCAGGCCAAGAGACCCAGTACTTC. It translates to CATSRVAGQETQYF. Complete variable domain (other parts from reference TRBV15 and TRBJ2-5): DAMVIQNPRYQVTQFGKPVTLSCSQTLNHNVMYWYQQKSSQAPKLLFHYYDKDFNNEADTPDNFQSRRPNTSFCFLDIRSPGLGDTAMYLCATSRVAGQETQYFGPGTRLLVL.